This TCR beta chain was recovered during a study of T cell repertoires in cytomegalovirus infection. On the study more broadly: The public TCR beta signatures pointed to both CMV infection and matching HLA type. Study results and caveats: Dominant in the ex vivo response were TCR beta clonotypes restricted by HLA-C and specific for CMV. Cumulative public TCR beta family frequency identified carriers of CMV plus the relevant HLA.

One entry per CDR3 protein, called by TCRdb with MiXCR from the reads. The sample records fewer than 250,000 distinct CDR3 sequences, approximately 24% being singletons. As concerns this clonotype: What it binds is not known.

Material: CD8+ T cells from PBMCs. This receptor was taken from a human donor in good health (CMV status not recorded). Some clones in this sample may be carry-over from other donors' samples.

The CDR3 reads CASSLPSGGAWDTQYF. The CDR3 nucleotides are TGTGCCAGCAGTCTTCCGAGCGGGGGGGCCTGGGATACGCAGTATTTT. The V call is TRBV2, the J call TRBJ2-3; 10 bases are a match to TRBD2. V gave up 5 bases and J gave up 6 bases; unmatched junction bases: 11. CDR3 length: 16 amino acids. Germline values: CDR1 SNHLY, CDR2 FYNNEI. The complete variable domain, with remaining parts taken from reference TRBV2 and TRBJ2-3, reads EPEVTQTPSHQVTQMGQEVILRCVPISNHLYFYWYRQILGQKVEFLVSFYNNEISEKSEIFDDQFSVERPDGSNFTLKIRSTKLEDSAMYFCASSLPSGGAWDTQYFGPGTRLTVL.